This T cell receptor (beta chain) was recorded in a study of blood T cell repertoires in COVID-19. The sample holds one count of this clone. Germline V gives CDR1 LGHDT, CDR2 YNNKEL (reference sequence). V shed 5 bases and J shed 0 bases, with 17 bases lying between them. The CDR3 length is 16 residues. Per the study methods: Nucleated cell counts were estimated from reference gene primer amplification. Some clones are missing from TCRdb's copy, which holds only in-frame ones; the method was immunoSEQ multiplex PCR. The V and J calls and clone size were taken over from that table, and D and trimming were inferred from the DNA. Seen here are approximately 310,000 clones, around 87% observed once, and the top ten hold 1%.

The TCR comes from a man aged 50-60 years with active or convalescent COVID-19. The sequencing sample was made of peripheral blood. The chain links TRBV3-1 (or the pseudogene TRBV3-2) to TRBJ2-7, with D tentatively TRBD1 (5 bases). The CDR3 spells CASSSRGGPRSYEQYF. Here the CDR3 DNA reads TGTGCCAGCAGCTCAAGGGGCGGACCACGCTCCTACGAGCAGTACTTC.